These 15 T cell receptor beta chains share one sample of origin, sequenced in a study of STAT5B mutations in CD4+ large granular lymphocyte leukemia. Sequencing was performed with immunoSEQ multiplex PCR; in TCRdb, only in-frame clones are kept and a portion is missing. The sample includes roughly 1,200 clones, roughly four fifths of them seen just once. The sample taken for sequencing was PBMCs. The receptor set was obtained from a man in his 70s with CD4+ T-cell large granular lymphocyte leukemia.

The chain uses TRBV28 and TRBJ1-5, with TRBD1 matching 11 bases. V trimming: 6 bases; J trimming: 1 base; junction bases outside the gene matches: 17. Germline lookup yields CDR1 MDHEN and CDR2 SYDVKM. The CDR3 spans 20 residues. CDR3 nucleotides: TGTGCCAGCAGGACAGAGCCGGGACAGGGGGTTTTCAGGAGCAATCAGCCCCAGCATTTT. It specifies CASRTEPGQGVFRSNQPQHF.

J is TRBJ1-3 and V is TRBV14; D is perhaps TRBD1 (5 bases). CDR3 length: 16 amino acids. CDR1 is SGHDN and CDR2 is FVKESK in the germline V gene. Trimming removed 1 base at V and 2 bases at J, with 12 bases between. This chain's CDR3 is CASSQGQTLPGNTIYF. DNA for the CDR3: TGTGCCAGCAGCCAAGGACAGACACTACCTGGAAACACCATATATTTT.

The sample holds one count of this clone. The CDR3, as DNA: TGTGCCAGCAGCCTGCGGGGGGCCGGAAACACCATATATTTT. Translated, it gives CASSLRGAGNTIYF. The chain has TRBV5-6 and TRBJ1-3, with a weak D call TRBD1 (6 bases). V lost 4 bases and J lost 4, with 12 bases in between. Germline CDR1 and CDR2: SGHDT and YYEEEE. The CDR3 covers 14 residues.

This chain's CDR3 is CASSPWEGGSYGYTF. The CDR3 DNA is TGTGCCAGCAGCCCCTGGGAGGGGGGGTCTTATGGCTACACCTTC. The rearrangement joins TRBV6-5 to TRBJ1-2, with D possibly being TRBD1 (6 bases). Germline-derived CDR1 and CDR2 are MNHEY and SVGAGI. The CDR3 runs 15 residues. V was shortened by 6 bases and J by 5 bases, with 19 bases between the two germline ends.

The chain links TRBV29-1 to TRBJ1-2; D not resolved. Germline V gene sequence: CDR1 SQVTM, CDR2 ANQGSEA. The CDR3 runs 13 residues. The V end was cut by 6 bases, the J end by 1 base, with 12 bases between. The CDR3 nucleotides read TGCAGCGTCGCCCCCTCAGTTAACTATGGCTACACCTTC. As protein: CSVAPSVNYGYTF.

V and J are TRBV7-2 and TRBJ2-5; 12 bases match TRBD2. V was clipped by 6 bases and J by 6 bases; unmatched bases: 14. Germline assignment: CDR1 SGHTA and CDR2 FQGNSA. The CDR3 loop spans 17 amino acids. As DNA, the CDR3 is TGTGCCAGCAGAGGACCGTCACTAGCGGGGGGAGGGAAGACCCAGTACTTC. Translating it yields CASRGPSLAGGGKTQYF.

The CDR3 reads CASSSPGQGARSPLHF. CDR3 DNA sequence: TGTGCCAGCAGTTCGCCGGGACAGGGGGCACGATCACCCCTCCACTTT. The gene calls are TRBV27 and TRBJ1-6, with TRBD1 identical over 12 bases. This CDR3 region has 16 residues. Trimming removed 4 bases from V and 10 bases from J; junction bases left unmatched: 8. Germline CDR1 MNHEY, CDR2 SMNVEV (reference sequence).

CDR3: CASSHRVGEKLFF. CDR3 DNA: TGTGCCAGCAGTCACAGGGTGGGTGAAAAACTGTTTTTT. The chain joins TRBV27 to TRBJ1-4; TRBD1 might be the D (6 bases). The CDR3 is 13 residues long. CDR1 and CDR2 from the germline V gene are MNHEY and SMNVEV (reference sequence). Trimming removed 5 bases from V and 7 bases from J, with 11 bases in between.

The chain couples TRBV5-5 to TRBJ2-2, with a weak D call TRBD1 (5 bases). The germline V gene encodes CDR1 SGHKS and CDR2 YYEKEE (reference sequence). The V gene lost 2 bases and the J gene lost 2 bases, with 7 bases spanning the gap. CDR3 size: 14 residues. Here the CDR3 reads CASSLQVNTGELFF. In DNA form, the CDR3 reads TGTGCCAGCAGCTTACAGGTTAACACCGGGGAGCTGTTTTTT. Looking up the rest from reference TRBV5-5 and TRBJ2-2 gives the full variable domain: DAGVTQSPTHLIKTRGQQVTLRCSPISGHKSVSWYQQVLGQGPQFIFQYYEKEERGRGNFPDRFSARQFPNYSSELNVNALLLGDSALYLCASSLQVNTGELFFGEGSRLTVL.

In this sample, this clone turned up once. The V gene is TRBV5-1, the J gene TRBJ1-6, with D possibly TRBD1 on 5 matching bases. The germline CDR1 and CDR2 sequences are SGHRS and YFSETQ. V was trimmed by 0 bases and J by 8 bases, leaving 18 bases between them. This CDR3 comprises 17 residues. This chain's CDR3 is CASSLVPGPGVYSPLHF. DNA for the CDR3: TGCGCCAGCAGCTTGGTTCCGGGACCGGGTGTTTATTCACCCCTCCACTTT.

The rearrangement uses TRBV30 and TRBJ2-1; D is possibly TRBD1 (5 bases). The CDR3 totals 13 residues. CDR1 is GTSNPN and CDR2 is SVGIG in the germline V gene (reference sequence). Trimming stripped 4 bases from V and 5 bases from J, with 12 bases between. This chain's CDR3 is CAWTPGKNNEQFF. The CDR3 DNA sequence: TGTGCCTGGACTCCAGGGAAAAACAATGAGCAGTTCTTC.

This sequence joins TRBV7-2 and TRBJ2-2, with D tentatively TRBD2 (6 bases). This CDR3 spans 15 amino acids. Trimming pared 3 bases from V and 7 bases from J, leaving 15 bases between. Germline CDR1 is SGHTA and CDR2 is FQGNSA. The CDR3 sequence is CASSLSSVIIGELFF. As DNA, the CDR3 is TGTGCCAGCAGCTTGTCTAGCGTTATTATCGGGGAGCTGTTTTTT. The whole variable domain, remainder taken from reference TRBV7-2 and TRBJ2-2, is GAGVSQSPSNKVTEKGKDVELRCDPISGHTALYWYRQSLGQGLEFLIYFQGNSAPDKSGLPSDRFSAERTGGSVSTLTIQRTQQEDSAVYLCASSLSSVIIGELFFGEGSRLTVL.

V gene TRBV7-2 combines with J gene TRBJ1-2; weak D call: TRBD1 (5 bases). The CDR3 is 12 amino acids. Germline V gene sequence: CDR1 SGHTA, CDR2 FQGNSA. V was clipped by 9 bases and J by 7 bases, with 15 bases between them. The CDR3 sequence is CARGKGHFGYTF. In DNA form, the CDR3 reads TGTGCCAGGGGGAAAGGACACTTTGGCTACACCTTC. The full variable domain, rest sourced from reference TRBV7-2 and TRBJ1-2, is GAGVSQSPSNKVTEKGKDVELRCDPISGHTALYWYRQSLGQGLEFLIYFQGNSAPDKSGLPSDRFSAERTGGSVSTLTIQRTQQEDSAVYLCARGKGHFGYTFGSGTRLTVV.

The rearrangement joins TRBV10-1 to TRBJ1-1; no reliable D call. This CDR3 region has 16 residues. V was trimmed by 1 base and J by 0 bases, leaving 12 bases between them. Germline CDR1 reads WNHNN; CDR2 reads SYGVQD (reference sequence). The CDR3, as DNA: TGCGCCAGCAGTGAGTTTAAAGGATCATTGAACACTGAAGCTTTCTTT. Translation: CASSEFKGSLNTEAFF.

The V call is TRBV11-2, the J call TRBJ2-5; the D gene is possibly TRBD2 (5 bases). This CDR3 has 13 residues. The germline CDR1 and CDR2 sequences are SGHAT and FQNNGV. Trimming took off 3 bases at V and 4 bases at J, with 9 bases between the two ends. The CDR3 loop reads CASSFTRLETQYF. The CDR3 coding sequence is TGTGCCAGCAGCTTCACTAGATTAGAGACCCAGTACTTC. The full variable domain, with the rest looked up from reference TRBV11-2 and TRBJ2-5, is EAGVAQSPRYKIIEKRQSVAFWCNPISGHATLYWYQQILGQGPKLLIQFQNNGVVDDSQLPKDRFSAERLKGVDSTLKIQPAKLEDSAVYLCASSFTRLETQYFGPGTRLLVL.